This record concerns one T cell receptor (beta chain) sequence. Here immunoSEQ multiplex PCR was the method, and the copy in TCRdb shows in-frame clones only, minus some. The table shows around 100,000 clones, with approximately 95% occurring only once. The sample belongs to a study of technical replicates of blood from a few donors. The V end lost 3 bases, the J end lost 4 bases, and 12 bases lay between the germline ends. The germline gives CDR1 SNHLY, CDR2 FYNNEI. The CDR3 length is 14 residues. Specimen: T cells isolated from PBMCs. The receptor comes from a human donor in good health. The chain joins TRBV2 to TRBJ1-2; D call uncertain. The CDR3 nucleotides are TGTGCCAGCAGTGAGTGGGGAGCCCTCTATGGCTACACCTTC. This gives the protein CASSEWGALYGYTF. The variable domain in full, completed from reference TRBV2 and TRBJ1-2, reads EPEVTQTPSHQVTQMGQEVILRCVPISNHLYFYWYRQILGQKVEFLVSFYNNEISEKSEIFDDQFSVERPDGSNFTLKIRSTKLEDSAMYFCASSEWGALYGYTFGSGTRLTVV.